These T cell receptor beta chains were read from a single sample in a study of beta chain features in type 1 diabetes. TCRdb's copy holds only in-frame clones and misses some; the assay was immunoSEQ multiplex PCR. The table shows roughly 300,000 clones, with around 13% occurring only once. Input material: central memory CD4+ T cells from blood. The receptors shown here come from a man between 25 and 39 years old in good health. CDR3s include the opening cysteine and the closing phenylalanine or tryptophan. Each record gives: D gene, J gene, clone size, V gene, CDR3 DNA, CDR3 protein. D genes are given only for firm matches. Size values are once, few and many counts, or a class for expanded clones, and some rows have none.

D gene: TRBD1; J gene: TRBJ2-7; clone size: few; V gene: TRBV6-6; CDR3 DNA: TGTGCCAGCAGGATACAGGGGACGGTACGGGAGCAGTACTTC; CDR3 protein: CASRIQGTVREQYF
D gene: -; J gene: TRBJ1-5; clone size: few; V gene: TRBV7-9; CDR3 DNA: TGTGCCAGCAGCTTAGTTGGAGGGGCCAACAATCAGCCCCAGCATTTT; CDR3 protein: CASSLVGGANNQPQHF
D gene: -; J gene: TRBJ2-1; clone size: -; V gene: TRBV18; CDR3 DNA: TGTGCCAGCTCGGTCGACGAATCTGCCTACAATGAGCAGTTCTTC; CDR3 protein: CASSVDESAYNEQFF
D gene: -; J gene: TRBJ2-1; clone size: many; V gene: TRBV6-4; CDR3 DNA: TGTGCCAGCAGATCTAGCGATGAGCAGTTCTTC; CDR3 protein: CASRSSDEQFF
D gene: TRBD2; J gene: TRBJ2-5; clone size: -; V gene: TRBV5-4; CDR3 DNA: TGTGCCAGCAGCTCGGGGGGACCGCAAGGGCTGTACTTC; CDR3 protein: CASSSGGPQGLYF
D gene: TRBD1; J gene: TRBJ2-1; clone size: many; V gene: TRBV19; CDR3 DNA: TGTGCCAGTACCAAAACTCGGGACAGGGGTAATGAGCAGTTCTTC; CDR3 protein: CASTKTRDRGNEQFF
D gene: -; J gene: TRBJ1-2; clone size: few; V gene: TRBV7-2; CDR3 DNA: TGTGCCAGCAGCCCAGGAGGGTCGAACTATGGCTACACCTTC; CDR3 protein: CASSPGGSNYGYTF
D gene: TRBD1; J gene: TRBJ1-4; clone size: few; V gene: TRBV4-3; CDR3 DNA: TGCGCCAGCAGCCCCCGGCGGACAGGGATTAATGAAAAACTGTTTTTT; CDR3 protein: CASSPRRTGINEKLFF
D gene: -; J gene: TRBJ2-3; clone size: -; V gene: TRBV7-9; CDR3 DNA: TGTGCCAGCAGCCCTAGTCGCACAGATACGCAGTATTTT; CDR3 protein: CASSPSRTDTQYF
D gene: -; J gene: TRBJ2-5; clone size: -; V gene: TRBV14; CDR3 DNA: TGTGCCAGCAGCCAACGCCTATTCGGGAGTGAGACCCAGTACTTC; CDR3 protein: CASSQRLFGSETQYF
D gene: -; J gene: TRBJ2-5; clone size: -; V gene: TRBV5-4; CDR3 DNA: TGTGCCAGCAGCTTGGGACAAGACCAAGAGACCCAGTACTTC; CDR3 protein: CASSLGQDQETQYF
D gene: TRBD1; J gene: TRBJ1-3; clone size: -; V gene: TRBV5-1; CDR3 DNA: TGCGCCAGCCGGATGGACAGGGCTACTGGAAACACCATATATTTT; CDR3 protein: CASRMDRATGNTIYF
D gene: -; J gene: TRBJ1-3; clone size: few; V gene: TRBV2; CDR3 DNA: TGTGCCAGCCGGGCCTCTGGAAACACCATATATTTT; CDR3 protein: CASRASGNTIYF
D gene: -; J gene: TRBJ2-3; clone size: once; V gene: TRBV5-6; CDR3 DNA: TGTGCCAGCAGCCCCCCGGTATGGACCAGTCCAGATACGCAGTATTTT; CDR3 protein: CASSPPVWTSPDTQYF
D gene: -; J gene: TRBJ2-3; clone size: -; V gene: TRBV19; CDR3 DNA: TGTGCCAGTAGGACGGGTTATACGCAGTATTTT; CDR3 protein: CASRTGYTQYF
D gene: TRBD1; J gene: TRBJ2-5; clone size: many; V gene: TRBV11-2; CDR3 DNA: TGTGCCAGCAGCCCATCTAAGACAGGGCAAGAGACCCAGTACTTC; CDR3 protein: CASSPSKTGQETQYF
D gene: -; J gene: TRBJ1-2; clone size: few; V gene: TRBV5-6; CDR3 DNA: TGTGCCAGCAGCTTGGGATCAAGGGGAGAAGTCTATGGCTACACCTTC; CDR3 protein: CASSLGSRGEVYGYTF
D gene: -; J gene: TRBJ1-1; clone size: -; V gene: TRBV19; CDR3 DNA: TGTGCGTGTAGCGGGCCACAGGTGCGCCGCGCTTTCTTT; CDR3 protein: CACSGPQVRRAFF
D gene: TRBD1; J gene: TRBJ2-2; clone size: few; V gene: TRBV7-2; CDR3 DNA: TGTGCCAGCAGCTTAGCAGGGGGCATCGGGGAGCTGTTTTTT; CDR3 protein: CASSLAGGIGELFF
D gene: -; J gene: TRBJ2-5; clone size: few; V gene: TRBV6-6; CDR3 DNA: TGTGCCAGCAGCGACGGGACAATTAAAGAGACCCAGTACTTC; CDR3 protein: CASSDGTIKETQYF
D gene: TRBD2; J gene: TRBJ2-3; clone size: -; V gene: TRBV7-2; CDR3 DNA: TGTGCCAGCAGCTTAGCCCCGAGCGGGGGGGCAGGAGATACGCAGTATTTT; CDR3 protein: CASSLAPSGGAGDTQYF
D gene: TRBD2; J gene: TRBJ2-1; clone size: -; V gene: TRBV19; CDR3 DNA: TGTGCCAGTAGTACTGCTAGCGGGGGGGCCAGTGAGCAGTTCTTC; CDR3 protein: CASSTASGGASEQFF
D gene: TRBD1; J gene: TRBJ2-5; clone size: -; V gene: TRBV7-9; CDR3 DNA: TGTGCCAGCAGCCTGGACAGGGGCCTCAACCAAGAGACCCAGTACTTC; CDR3 protein: CASSLDRGLNQETQYF
D gene: -; J gene: TRBJ1-5; clone size: -; V gene: TRBV25-1; CDR3 DNA: TGTGCCAGCAGTGAATGGGGGGGGGATCAGCCCCAGCATTTT; CDR3 protein: CASSEWGGDQPQHF
D gene: -; J gene: TRBJ1-1; clone size: few; V gene: TRBV29-1; CDR3 DNA: TGCAGCGTTGTATCGCAGATGGGCACTGAAGCTTTCTTT; CDR3 protein: CSVVSQMGTEAFF
D gene: TRBD1; J gene: TRBJ1-1; clone size: -; V gene: TRBV10-3; CDR3 DNA: TGTGCCATCAGTGAGTCGAACAGGGGAGCTTTCTTT; CDR3 protein: CAISESNRGAFF
D gene: -; J gene: TRBJ1-5; clone size: few; V gene: TRBV5-4; CDR3 DNA: TGTGCCAGCAGCAACAGGGTTCAGCCCCAGCATTTT; CDR3 protein: CASSNRVQPQHF
D gene: -; J gene: TRBJ1-5; clone size: few; V gene: TRBV7-8; CDR3 DNA: TGTGCCAGCAGCTTAGTGGGAGATCAGCCCCAGCATTTT; CDR3 protein: CASSLVGDQPQHF
D gene: -; J gene: TRBJ1-5; clone size: few; V gene: TRBV6-1; CDR3 DNA: TGTGCCAGCAGTGAAGCGCTTTGGGGGAGTGGGAATCAGCCCCAGCATTTT; CDR3 protein: CASSEALWGSGNQPQHF
D gene: TRBD1; J gene: TRBJ1-2; clone size: -; V gene: TRBV29-1; CDR3 DNA: TGCAGCGTTGAACCGACAGGGCCCCTCGGCGGCTACACCTTC; CDR3 protein: CSVEPTGPLGGYTF
D gene: -; J gene: TRBJ2-7; clone size: few; V gene: TRBV5-4; CDR3 DNA: TGTGCCAGCAGCGGGAGCTCCTACGAGCAGTACTTC; CDR3 protein: CASSGSSYEQYF
D gene: -; J gene: TRBJ2-7; clone size: few; V gene: TRBV5-5; CDR3 DNA: TGTGCCAGCAGCCCCCAGGTTGGGTCCTACGAGCAGTACTTC; CDR3 protein: CASSPQVGSYEQYF
D gene: -; J gene: TRBJ1-2; clone size: -; V gene: TRBV5-4; CDR3 DNA: TGTGCCAGCAGTACAGGGTTTGGCTACACCTTC; CDR3 protein: CASSTGFGYTF
D gene: -; J gene: TRBJ2-3; clone size: -; V gene: TRBV12-5; CDR3 DNA: TGTGCTAGTGGTTTGGCACAGATCACAGATACGCAGTATTTT; CDR3 protein: CASGLAQITDTQYF
D gene: -; J gene: TRBJ1-4; clone size: few; V gene: TRBV7-9; CDR3 DNA: TGTGCCAGCAGCTTCTACATGGATGAAAAACTGTTTTTT; CDR3 protein: CASSFYMDEKLFF
D gene: -; J gene: TRBJ2-4; clone size: many; V gene: TRBV5-6; CDR3 DNA: TGTGCCAGCAGCTTGGGGGAGACAAGACTAGCCAAAAACATTCAGTACTTC; CDR3 protein: CASSLGETRLAKNIQYF
D gene: TRBD1; J gene: TRBJ1-1; clone size: -; V gene: TRBV19; CDR3 DNA: TGTGCCAGTAGCCCGGGACAGGGGACTGAAGCTTTCTTT; CDR3 protein: CASSPGQGTEAFF
D gene: -; J gene: TRBJ2-3; clone size: few; V gene: TRBV7-2; CDR3 DNA: TGTGCCAGCAGCTTAGGGGGAGCAGATACGCAGTATTTT; CDR3 protein: CASSLGGADTQYF
D gene: TRBD2; J gene: TRBJ2-7; clone size: -; V gene: TRBV6-5; CDR3 DNA: TGTGCCAGCAGCACGACTAGCGGGGGCTCTTACGAGCAGTACTTC; CDR3 protein: CASSTTSGGSYEQYF
D gene: -; J gene: TRBJ1-2; clone size: few; V gene: TRBV5-4; CDR3 DNA: TGTGCCAGCAGCCAGGGTGGGGAACTCTACGGCTACACCTTC; CDR3 protein: CASSQGGELYGYTF
D gene: -; J gene: TRBJ1-1; clone size: many; V gene: TRBV13; CDR3 DNA: TGTGCCAGCACAAGGATTACGAACACTGAAGCTTTCTTT; CDR3 protein: CASTRITNTEAFF